In this sample, the clone carrying this T cell receptor (beta chain) turned up once. What it binds is not known. Germline CDR1 is SGHTA and CDR2 is FQGNSA. V lost 4 bases, J lost 3 bases, and 16 bases lay in between. This CDR3 is built from 15 residues. This specimen belongs to a study of cytomegalovirus exposure and HLA in healthy donors. Healthy bone marrow donors made up the cohort. Overall study findings and caveats: A later analysis appeared to link common viral pathogens to several of the most significant clusters. Follow-up analysis later connected one missense variant in DCLRE1C with trimming of TCR beta V- and J-genes. It was about 180 TCR beta chains that were listed as cytomegalovirus-associated.

The study ran its PCR with 60 Vbeta and 13 Jbeta primers. Libraries were prepared by immunoSEQ multiplex PCR; TCRdb keeps only in-frame clonotypes and omits some of them. The data show about 160,000 clones, around 80% seen once. V is TRBV7-2 and J is TRBJ2-7; possibly TRBD2 for D (6 bases). The receptor was derived from a male donor in good health and CMV-seropositive. Sequencing was performed on PBMCs. In DNA, the CDR3 is TGTGCCAGCAGCTCCCAATGGGGGGAGTTCTACGAGCAGTACTTC. It encodes CASSSQWGEFYEQYF.